This T cell receptor beta chain is from a study of long-term antiretroviral therapy in people with HIV. Study results and limitations: The study found narrower CDR3 length ranges in HIV repertoires than in controls.

Cryopreserved PBMC, at 1-10 million per sample, were present before DNA extraction. Germline-derived CDR1 and CDR2 are SGHNT and YENEEA. Trimming removed 5 bases from V and 7 bases from J, with 16 bases in between. This CDR3 region has 14 residues. Researchers report immunoSEQ v3.0 was run at survey level. Per-sample sequencing targets were roughly 40,000-50,000 T-cell genomes. Here immunoSEQ multiplex PCR was the method, and the copy in TCRdb shows in-frame clones only, minus some. Altogether some 34,000 clones are present, 79% being singletons, with the ten largest covering roughly 3.2%. A word on this clone: Its specificity is not known.

The chain links TRBV11-3 to TRBJ2-3; either TRBD1 or TRBD2 may supply D (5 bases each). Here the sequenced sample was unsorted PBMCs, taken 1.9 years after starting antiretroviral therapy. The TCR was taken from a man aged 18 to 35 with HIV. CDR3 protein: CASSDRRGGYTQYF. CDR3 DNA: TGTGCCAGCAGCGACAGACGTGGGGGATATACGCAGTATTTT.